The sequence of this T cell receptor beta chain was determined in a study of early T cells in non-severe SARS-CoV-2 infection. Study at large: Unsorted whole blood bulk RNA was sequenced, with unpaired chains. General study results and limits: A preference for anti-spike CD8 responses marked VDJdb matching, which missed private and CD4 specificities.

On this clonotype itself: Its antigen is still unknown.

TCRdb called the 5' RACE reads again in MiXCR, with one record for every CDR3 protein. The data show under 85,000 distinct CDR3 sequences, over 9.5% seen once. The V segment lost 0 bases and the J segment 4 bases; nucleotides outside the gene matches: 2. Germline lookup yields CDR1 SGHRS and CDR2 YFSETQ. The CDR3 consists of 14 residues. The chain recombines TRBV5-1 with TRBJ2-7, with 9 nucleotides matching TRBD2. The sample was whole blood. The sequence was collected from an adult who was a healthcare worker with PCR-confirmed SARS-CoV-2 infection or an uninfected control (not recorded which). CDR3 residues: CASSLETSGYEQYF. In DNA form, the CDR3 reads TGCGCCAGCAGCTTGGAGACTAGCGGTTACGAGCAGTACTTC.